The clone carrying this TCR beta chain appeared a few times. The antigen is unknown. This record belongs to a study of T-cell memory formation after mild COVID-19. Looking at the study overall: There were largely donor-specific TCR clusters.

A 5'RACE reaction primed in the constant segment made cDNA libraries of TCR alpha and TCR beta, and these carried sample barcodes and UMIs. Each CDR3 protein gets one entry after TCRdb re-called the 5' RACE reads with MiXCR. The sample shows over 450,000 distinct CDR3 sequences, roughly 22% of them seen only once. This CDR3 is 14 amino acids long. CDR1 is SGHDT, CDR2 YYEEEE, per germline. V lost 3 bases, J lost 0 bases, and 9 bases lay in between. Regarding the study as a whole: Contracting clones from day 15 to 85 showed balanced CD4/CD8; later expanders favored CD4+.

Sequenced material: PBMCs or a T cell subset sorted from them (not recorded which). This receptor was taken from an adult woman who had mild COVID-19 (a few samples of this study predate the infection). Cell type and time point are not known. The chain joins TRBV5-6 to TRBJ2-5; D gene uncertain. The CDR3 DNA is TGTGCCAGCAGCTGGATCCACTACCAAGAGACCCAGTACTTC. Its protein product is CASSWIHYQETQYF. The full variable domain, with the rest looked up from reference TRBV5-6 and TRBJ2-5, is DAGVTQSPTHLIKTRGQQVTLRCSPKSGHDTVSWYQQALGQGPQFIFQYYEEEERQRGNFPDRFSGHQFPNYSSELNVNALLLGDSALYLCASSWIHYQETQYFGPGTRLLVL.